A single sample gave rise to the 20 T cell receptor beta chains below, sequenced in a study of blood T cell repertoires in COVID-19. The protocol was immunoSEQ multiplex PCR, while the TCRdb copy is restricted to in-frame clones and leaves out a portion. The table has approximately 63,000 clones, 91% seen once. The sequencing input was peripheral blood. The receptor source for this set is a human donor in a cohort sampled during active COVID-19.

This rearrangement joins TRBV29-1 to TRBJ2-2; 10 bases are shared with TRBD2. Per germline, CDR1 SQVTM and CDR2 ANQGSEA. The ends lost 2 bases at V and 6 bases at J; junction bases unmatched: 6. This CDR3 is 15 amino acids long. As DNA, the CDR3 is TGCAGCGTTGAAACTAGCGGGATCGGGGCCGGGGAGCTGTTTTTT. Amino acids: CSVETSGIGAGELFF.

This clone has only a few counts. The J gene is TRBJ2-3, the V gene TRBV7-9; 8 nucleotides line up with TRBD2. Germline values: CDR1 SEHNR, CDR2 FQNEAQ (reference sequence). The ends lost 5 bases at V and 3 bases at J; junction bases unmatched: 4. This CDR3 is built from 14 residues. The CDR3 nucleotides read TGTGCCAGCAGCGCCTCGGGGGGGACAGATACGCAGTATTTT. Its translation is CASSASGGTDTQYF.

The chain carries TRBV7-2 and TRBJ2-1; 8 bases align to TRBD1. CDR1 SGHTA and CDR2 FQGNSA come from the germline V gene. CDR3 length: 14 residues. The V and J ends lost 5 bases and 3 bases, in that order; junction bases with no gene match: 3. The CDR3 is CASSRTGNYNEQFF. The CDR3 nucleotides read TGTGCCAGCAGCAGGACAGGGAACTACAATGAGCAGTTCTTC. The full variable domain, its missing parts supplied by reference TRBV7-2 and TRBJ2-1, is GAGVSQSPSNKVTEKGKDVELRCDPISGHTALYWYRQSLGQGLEFLIYFQGNSAPDKSGLPSDRFSAERTGGSVSTLTIQRTQQEDSAVYLCASSRTGNYNEQFFGPGTRLTVL.

This chain connects TRBV29-1 to TRBJ1-1; D is unclear. Trimming cost V 6 bases and J 0 bases, with 11 bases left between them. The CDR3 contains 13 residues. Germline lookup yields CDR1 SQVTM and CDR2 ANQGSEA. The CDR3 is CSVGAYMNTEAFF. Here the CDR3 DNA reads TGCAGCGTCGGAGCGTATATGAACACTGAAGCTTTCTTT.

The rearrangement links TRBV19 to TRBJ1-4; D is perhaps TRBD1 (6 bases). Between the trimmed V and J ends, which lost 3 bases and 8 bases, there was a span of 19 bases. Looked up from germline, CDR1 is LNHDA and CDR2 is SQIVND (reference sequence). The CDR3 has 16 amino acids. The CDR3 DNA reads TGTGCCAGTAGTATCCAGACGGGGGGCGCAATGGAAAAACTGTTTTTT. Amino acid sequence: CASSIQTGGAMEKLFF.

The V and J genes are TRBV7-2 and TRBJ1-6, with 7 bases identical to TRBD1. This CDR3 comprises 15 residues. Trimming took 5 bases from V and 10 from J; bases not matched to a gene: 11. Germline loops: CDR1 SGHTA, CDR2 FQGNSA. The CDR3 nucleotides are TGTGCCAGCAGCCCACGACAGGGTCTTGGATCACCCCTCCACTTT. Translated: CASSPRQGLGSPLHF.

The chain links TRBV7-8 to TRBJ2-7, with TRBD2 matching 7 bases. V gave up 4 bases and J gave up 0 bases; unmatched junction bases: 6. CDR3 length: 15 amino acids. Per the germline V gene, CDR1 is SGHVS and CDR2 is FQNEAQ. CDR3: CASSSSAGLSYEQYF. CDR3 DNA: TGTGCCAGCAGCTCCTCAGCGGGACTCTCCTACGAGCAGTACTTC.

The V and J genes are TRBV18 and TRBJ2-3; 7 bases match TRBD2. The CDR3 is made up of 16 amino acids. V was clipped by 0 bases and J by 3 bases; unmatched bases: 6. Germline lookup yields CDR1 KGHSH and CDR2 LQKENI. CDR3 loop: CASSPPALALTDTQYF. CDR3 coding DNA: TGTGCCAGCTCACCACCGGCACTAGCGCTAACAGATACGCAGTATTTT.

The CDR3 region has the DNA TGTGCCAGCAGCTCCCAGGGGGCGGGGAACACTGAAGCTTTCTTT. It codes for CASSSQGAGNTEAFF. The chain uses TRBV7-9 and TRBJ1-1, with 8 bases lining up with TRBD1. The CDR3 is made up of 15 amino acids. Trimming removed 4 bases from V and 1 base from J; junction bases left unmatched: 5. The V gene's germline CDR1 is SEHNR and CDR2 FQNEAQ (reference sequence).

This chain joins TRBV9 and TRBJ2-7; D perhaps matches TRBD2 (5 bases). This CDR3 comprises 16 residues. The V end lost 4 bases, the J end lost 3 bases, and 20 bases lay between the germline ends. Germline V gene data show CDR1 as SGDLS and CDR2 as YYNGEE. CDR3: CASSPDGRTGFYEQYF. In nucleotides, the CDR3 is TGTGCCAGCAGCCCCGATGGTAGGACTGGGTTCTACGAGCAGTACTTC.

The V and J genes are TRBV18 and TRBJ2-5; 11 bases line up with TRBD1. This CDR3 is built from 15 residues. Trimming at V came to 4 bases and at J to 2 bases, leaving 3 bases not matched to a gene. Germline CDR1 is KGHSH and CDR2 is LQKENI. CDR3 nucleotide sequence: TGTGCCAGCTCACGGGGGACAGGGGGACAAGAGACCCAGTACTTC. Translation gives CASSRGTGGQETQYF.

V and J are TRBV29-1 and TRBJ1-3; the match to TRBD1 covers 8 bases. The CDR3 is made up of 15 amino acids. The ends lost 6 bases at V and 0 bases at J; junction bases unmatched: 7. Germline V CDR1 and CDR2: SQVTM, ANQGSEA. CDR3 residues: CSVATTGGSGNTIYF. CDR3 nucleotides: TGCAGCGTGGCCACCACAGGGGGCTCTGGAAACACCATATATTTT.

The V and J genes are TRBV24-1 and TRBJ1-5, with 9 positions matching TRBD1. Germline CDR1 is KGHDR and CDR2 is SFDVKD. V shed 3 bases, J shed 3 bases, and the junction held 11 bases outside the gene matches. CDR3 size: 18 residues. DNA of the CDR3: TGTGCCACCAGTGATGCGTTTACCGGGACAGGGATCAATCAGCCCCAGCATTTT. Its translation is CATSDAFTGTGINQPQHF.

This clone was seen only once. The V call is TRBV7-2, the J call TRBJ1-2; the match to TRBD1 covers 8 bases. This CDR3 has 15 residues. Per germline, CDR1 SGHTA and CDR2 FQGNSA. V dropped 5 bases and J dropped 2; count of bases not matched to a gene: 7. CDR3 loop: CASSNRDRLNYGYTF. The CDR3 DNA sequence: TGTGCCAGCAGCAACCGGGACAGGCTGAACTATGGCTACACCTTC.

This sequence joins TRBV11-2 and TRBJ2-7, with TRBD2 identical over 10 bases. This CDR3 has 16 residues. The germline V gene has CDR1 SGHAT and CDR2 FQNNGV. After removal of 0 bases from V and 3 bases from J, the junction contained 5 bases not matched to a gene. CDR3 DNA sequence: TGTGCCAGCAGCTTAGAGCCGACTAGCGGGCTCTACGAGCAGTACTTC. It codes for CASSLEPTSGLYEQYF.

The rearrangement links TRBV18 to TRBJ2-7; possibly TRBD1 for D (6 bases). The CDR3 has 14 residues. V lost 4 bases and J lost 0, with 10 bases in between. Per the germline V gene, CDR1 is KGHSH and CDR2 is LQKENI. The CDR3 loop is CASSLRQASYEQYF. CDR3 DNA sequence: TGTGCCAGCTCACTCAGACAGGCCTCCTACGAGCAGTACTTC.

The rearrangement joins TRBV6-5 to TRBJ2-3, with 7 bases aligning to TRBD2. Trimming at V came to 4 bases and at J to 2 bases, leaving 3 bases not matched to a gene. CDR1 is MNHEY, CDR2 SVGAGI, per germline. CDR3 length equals 14 residues. The DNA of the CDR3 is TGTGCCAGCAGTTGGGGACTATTCACAGATACGCAGTATTTT. Protein: CASSWGLFTDTQYF.

This clone showed up just a few times. The chain links TRBV6-5 to TRBJ2-7; D might be TRBD1 (6 bases). V gave up 0 bases and J gave up 2 bases, with 11 bases separating them. CDR1 MNHEY and CDR2 SVGAGI come from the germline V gene. The CDR3 spans 15 residues. CDR3 sequence: CASSYSRGGTYEQYF. CDR3 nucleotides: TGTGCCAGCAGTTACTCGAGAGGGGGAACCTACGAGCAGTACTTC.

This chain links TRBV12-3 or TRBV12-4 with TRBJ1-5; TRBD1 might be the D (5 bases). The CDR3 totals 12 residues. Trimming stripped 3 bases from V and 15 bases from J, with 15 bases between. For the CDR3, the DNA is TGTGCCAGCAGTTTGGGGACGGGGACTCGGCATTTT. The encoded protein is CASSLGTGTRHF.

V is TRBV3-1 (or the pseudogene TRBV3-2) and J is TRBJ2-7; 8 nucleotides align to TRBD2. The CDR3 consists of 15 residues. The germline CDR1 and CDR2 sequences are LGHDT and YNNKEL (reference sequence). Losses at the gene ends were 4 bases for V and 7 bases for J; bases not matched to a gene: 12. The CDR3 loop reads CASSPLGSGAREQYF. In DNA form, the CDR3 reads TGTGCCAGCAGCCCTCTTGGTAGCGGGGCCAGGGAGCAGTACTTC.